Sequencing of this TCR beta chain was carried out in a study of identical twins. Healthy Caucasians alone served as donors. CDR1 LGHDT and CDR2 YNNKEL come from the germline V gene (reference sequence). The CDR3 has 15 amino acids. V gave up 3 bases and J gave up 4 bases, with 15 bases separating them. cDNA molecules carried unique molecular identifiers, and template switching added a universal primer site. TCRdb independently ran MiXCR on the 5' RACE reads; one entry per CDR3 protein. The table has 450,000 or so distinct CDR3 sequences, more than 13% seen once. Study conclusions and caveats: Invariant MAIT and iNKT cells may have partly biased zero-insertion analyses. Fewer insertions marked abundant cord blood beta clonotypes; young adult naive trended weakly, memory not at all.

Concerning this clonotype: What it binds is not known.

These sequences were also reported in another study, on yellow fever vaccine responses in identical twins.

Sequencing was carried out using CD4+ T cells sorted from blood. The sequence derives from a woman aged 18 to 35 in good health. This chain links TRBV3-1 with TRBJ2-5, with unresolved D. CDR3 bases: TGTGCCAGCAGCCATCCACAAGGAGCGTCAGAGACCCAGTACTTC. Protein sequence: CASSHPQGASETQYF.